The count of the clone carrying this T cell receptor beta chain is one. Antigen: not known. The data were obtained in a study of shared clonotypes between healthy human individuals. TCRdb's table, derived via immunoSEQ multiplex PCR, lists solely in-frame clones and lacks some. The sample contains around 330,000 clones, under 80% of which appear only once. The V gene's germline CDR1 is SGHRS and CDR2 YFSETQ. V lost 0 bases, J lost 9 bases, and 8 bases lay in between. This CDR3 region has 12 residues. Study observations and caveats: Between a few donors, naive CD4 clonotypes were shared at a level of about 5%.

The sequence derives from a man aged 25 to 45 in good health. The sample taken for sequencing was memory CD4+ T cells sorted from blood. Specified subset: CD45RA-negative fraction. The rearrangement joins TRBV5-1 to TRBJ2-3, with D tentatively TRBD1 (5 bases). CDR3 DNA: TGCGCCAGCAGCTTGGAGGGGCGGACGCAGTATTTT. Residues: CASSLEGRTQYF.